Following are 21 T cell receptor beta chains from one sample sequenced in a study of shared T cell receptors in the human thymus. Produced via immunoSEQ multiplex PCR; TCRdb's table is partial and in-frame only. The top ten hold around 0.0099% of the sample, which has 500,000 to 750,000 clones, roughly 88% seen once. In addition, the sample was reused for a study of human thymus T cells.

The sample consisted of thymocytes. These receptors came from a boy less than two years old with a congenital heart defect.

V is TRBV7-3 and J is TRBJ2-2; no clear D. This CDR3 region has 16 residues. Trimming left V 2 bases short and J 1 base short, with 11 bases between. Germline-derived CDR1 and CDR2 are SGHTA and FQGTGA. The CDR3 bases are TGTGCCAGCAGCTTAGGTGGCGGAGAGAACACCGGGGAGCTGTTTTTT. Its translation is CASSLGGGENTGELFF.

The table lists this clone with a few counts. The V gene is TRBV19, the J gene TRBJ2-5, with 9 positions matching TRBD1. This CDR3 is built from 14 residues. Germline CDR1 reads LNHDA; CDR2 reads SQIVND (reference sequence). The V gene end was trimmed by 6 bases and the J gene end by 5 bases; junction bases not matched to a gene: 7. CDR3 sequence: CASRGGTGSETQYF. CDR3 DNA: TGTGCCAGTAGAGGCGGGACAGGGTCCGAGACCCAGTACTTC.

The CDR3 bases are TGTGCCAGCAGTGAACGCCAGGGGGCACGGGTTAATGAAAAACTGTTTTTT. This encodes CASSERQGARVNEKLFF. V usage is TRBV6-1 and J usage is TRBJ1-4, with 8 bases identical to TRBD1. CDR1 is MNHNS, CDR2 SASEGT, per germline. The ends lost 2 bases at V and 4 bases at J; junction bases unmatched: 9. The CDR3 has 17 residues.

The genes are TRBV15 and TRBJ2-3; D might be TRBD2 (5 bases). This CDR3 has 12 residues. Trimming took off 5 bases at V and 5 bases at J, with 8 bases between the two ends. Per the germline V gene, CDR1 is LNHNV and CDR2 is YYDKDF (reference sequence). CDR3 DNA sequence: TGTGCCACCAGCGCTCGGGGAGATACGCAGTATTTT. It yields the protein CATSARGDTQYF.

The V call is TRBV11-1, the J call TRBJ2-5, with a possible D match to TRBD1 (5 bases). Trimming removed 4 bases from V and 4 bases from J, with 10 bases in between. The V gene's germline CDR1 is SGHAT and CDR2 FQDESV (reference sequence). The CDR3 covers 13 residues. CDR3 residues: CASSSARVETQYF. CDR3 DNA: TGTGCCAGCAGCTCTGCCAGGGTAGAGACCCAGTACTTC.

The genes are TRBV5-6 and TRBJ2-6, with D unclear. V was cut by 0 bases and J by 0 bases, with 4 bases left in between. The germline gives CDR1 SGHDT, CDR2 YYEEEE. The CDR3 runs to 15 residues. The CDR3 is CASSLVHSGANVLTF. DNA of the CDR3: TGTGCCAGCAGCTTGGTTCACTCTGGGGCCAACGTCCTGACTTTC. Combining the CDR3 with reference TRBV5-6 and TRBJ2-6 gives the whole variable domain DAGVTQSPTHLIKTRGQQVTLRCSPKSGHDTVSWYQQALGQGPQFIFQYYEEEERQRGNFPDRFSGHQFPNYSSELNVNALLLGDSALYLCASSLVHSGANVLTFGAGSRLTVL.

This rearrangement joins TRBV19 to TRBJ1-5; TRBD1 agrees at 7 bases. V trimming: 7 bases; J trimming: 1 base; junction bases outside the gene matches: 7. Germline CDR1 LNHDA, CDR2 SQIVND (reference sequence). The CDR3 has 15 residues. The CDR3 DNA follows: TGTGCCAGTACCCCGACAGGGAAGAGCAATCAGCCCCAGCATTTT. It is translated as CASTPTGKSNQPQHF. Full variable domain (outside the CDR3, taken from reference TRBV19 and TRBJ1-5): DGGITQSPKYLFRKEGQNVTLSCEQNLNHDAMYWYRQDPGQGLRLIYYSQIVNDFQKGDIAEGYSVSREKKESFPLTVTSAQKNPTAFYLCASTPTGKSNQPQHFGDGTRLSIL.

The chain combines TRBV5-4 with TRBJ2-5, with 9 bases lining up with TRBD1. V was clipped by 4 bases and J by 2 bases; unmatched bases: 15. This CDR3 has 18 amino acids. Germline values: CDR1 SGHNT, CDR2 YYREEE (reference sequence). CDR3 in DNA: TGTGCCAGCAGCCGATCTCCCCCGGGACAGGGTAGGCAAGAGACCCAGTACTTC. It encodes CASSRSPPGQGRQETQYF.

This chain connects TRBV11-2 to TRBJ2-1, with 13 bases aligning to TRBD2. In germline, CDR1 is SGHAT, CDR2 FQNNGV. J lost 8 bases, V lost 4 bases, and 8 bases had no gene match. This CDR3 is built from 16 residues. This chain's CDR3 is CASSSGLAGALYEQFF. CDR3 DNA: TGTGCCAGCAGCTCTGGACTAGCGGGAGCTCTATATGAGCAGTTCTTC.

In its sample, this clone was seen once. This chain uses TRBV30 with TRBJ2-7, with TRBD2 as a possible D gene (6 bases). Trimming removed 0 bases from V and 2 bases from J, with 14 bases in between. Germline V gives CDR1 GTSNPN, CDR2 SVGIG (reference sequence). This CDR3 is built from 15 residues. The CDR3 coding sequence is TGTGCCTGGAGTGTAATCCCGGGGGTTGCCTACGAGCAGTACTTC. Its protein product is CAWSVIPGVAYEQYF.

The chain has TRBV4-1 and TRBJ2-5; 7 bases fit TRBD1. Per germline, CDR1 MGHRA and CDR2 YSYEKL. The CDR3 sequence is 16 residues long. V gave up 1 base and J gave up 2 bases; unmatched junction bases: 7. Written as DNA, the CDR3 is TGCGCCAGCAGCCAAGGGGGACAGATAGGTCAAGAGACCCAGTACTTC. It codes for CASSQGGQIGQETQYF.

The genes are TRBV4-2 and TRBJ1-3, with no clear D. The CDR3 spans 14 residues. Germline assignment: CDR1 LGHNA and CDR2 YNFKEQ. Trimming cost V 6 bases and J 0 bases, with 9 bases left between them. This chain's CDR3 is CASRAVLSGNTIYF. CDR3 sequence (DNA): TGTGCCAGCAGGGCCGTTCTCTCTGGAAACACCATATATTTT.

The J gene is TRBJ2-7, the V gene TRBV25-1, with TRBD2 matching over 7 bases. Trimming took 6 bases from V and 1 from J; bases not matched to a gene: 18. CDR3 size: 18 residues. Per the germline V gene, CDR1 is MGHDK and CDR2 is SYGVNS. The CDR3 spells CASRGPATEGGTSYEQYF. CDR3 nucleotides: TGTGCCAGCAGAGGTCCGGCAACCGAGGGAGGGACTTCCTACGAGCAGTACTTC.

This clone was counted once. Other DNA sequences in this sample translate to the same CDR3. The V call is TRBV6-1, the J call TRBJ2-7; TRBD2 matches 12 bases. The CDR3 is 13 amino acids. V trimming: 8 bases; J trimming: 5 bases; junction bases outside the gene matches: 4. Looked up from germline, CDR1 is MNHNS and CDR2 is SASEGT. CDR3 sequence: CASSTSGSHEQYF. DNA of the CDR3: TGTGCCAGCTCGACTAGCGGGAGTCACGAGCAGTACTTC.

The V call is TRBV15, the J call TRBJ2-1; 7 bases match TRBD1. Germline V lookup: CDR1 LNHNV, CDR2 YYDKDF (reference sequence). V lost 0 bases, J lost 5 bases, and 7 bases stayed unmatched. The CDR3 length is 16 residues. CDR3 region: CATSRDKGQTNNEQFF. CDR3 nucleotides: TGTGCCACCAGCAGAGATAAGGGACAGACTAACAATGAGCAGTTCTTC. The whole variable domain, filled in from reference TRBV15 and TRBJ2-1, reads DAMVIQNPRYQVTQFGKPVTLSCSQTLNHNVMYWYQQKSSQAPKLLFHYYDKDFNNEADTPDNFQSRRPNTSFCFLDIRSPGLGDTAMYLCATSRDKGQTNNEQFFGPGTRLTVL.

The rearrangement joins TRBV10-3 to TRBJ2-3; a weak D match, TRBD2 (6 bases). CDR3 length: 15 residues. Trimming stripped 2 bases from V and 2 bases from J, with 11 bases between. Per the germline V gene, CDR1 is ENHRY and CDR2 is SYGVKD. As DNA, the CDR3 is TGTGCCATCAGTGAGATTAGCGGCTACACAGATACGCAGTATTTT. Protein product: CAISEISGYTDTQYF.

The chain recombines TRBV2 with TRBJ2-1; D gene uncertain. Between the trimmed V and J ends, which lost 11 bases and 1 base, there was a span of 12 bases. The CDR3 totals 13 residues. CDR1 is SNHLY and CDR2 is FYNNEI in the germline V gene. This chain's CDR3 is CAPVRSSYNEQFF. The CDR3 nucleotides read TGTGCCCCAGTCCGGAGTTCCTACAATGAGCAGTTCTTC.

V usage is TRBV19 and J usage is TRBJ2-4; TRBD2 matches at 10 bases. Trimming at V came to 1 base and at J to 7 bases, leaving 7 bases not matched to a gene. The CDR3 is made up of 16 amino acids. Germline CDR1 reads LNHDA; CDR2 reads SQIVND (reference sequence). CDR3 residues: CASSIGSGRARNIQYF. The DNA of the CDR3 is TGTGCCAGTAGTATAGGGAGCGGGAGGGCCCGGAACATTCAGTACTTC. The variable domain in full, with the rest retrieved from reference TRBV19 and TRBJ2-4, is DGGITQSPKYLFRKEGQNVTLSCEQNLNHDAMYWYRQDPGQGLRLIYYSQIVNDFQKGDIAEGYSVSREKKESFPLTVTSAQKNPTAFYLCASSIGSGRARNIQYFGAGTRLSVL.

The CDR3 protein is CASSQARGEVDEKLFF. CDR3 DNA sequence: TGTGCCAGCAGCCAGGCCCGGGGGGAAGTGGATGAAAAACTGTTTTTT. The gene calls are TRBV4-2 and TRBJ1-4, with D perhaps matching TRBD1 (5 bases). CDR3 size: 16 residues. Germline lookup yields CDR1 LGHNA and CDR2 YNFKEQ. V lost 3 bases and J lost 6, with 17 bases in between.

V gene TRBV2 combines with J gene TRBJ2-2; 9 bases fit TRBD1. CDR3 size: 15 residues. Unmatched junction bases numbered 6, after V lost 6 bases and J lost 4 bases. Germline CDR1 is SNHLY and CDR2 is FYNNEI. Written as DNA, the CDR3 is TGTGCCAGCAGGGCGGACAGGGGTGGCACCGGGGAGCTGTTTTTT. This sequence encodes CASRADRGGTGELFF.

The chain couples TRBV7-6 to TRBJ2-7; possibly TRBD2 for D (6 bases). V was pared by 0 bases and J by 6 bases, with 18 bases between. Germline values: CDR1 SGHVS, CDR2 FNYEAQ. This CDR3 has 16 amino acids. CDR3 loop: CASSLAWVDGTREQYF. CDR3 in DNA: TGTGCCAGCAGCTTAGCTTGGGTCGATGGGACTCGCGAGCAGTACTTC.